The source of this T cell receptor beta chain is a study of identical twins. Findings of the study overall: Beta out-of-frame twin sharing showed a weaker excess. High-abundance cord blood beta clonotypes had fewer insertions; memory repertoires showed none. Monozygotic twin pairs showed more out-of-frame TCR alpha sharing than models estimated.

A universal primer site was incorporated via template switching, and the cDNA contained unique molecular identifiers. MiXCR, applied by TCRdb to the 5' RACE reads, yields one record per CDR3 protein. The repertoire holds about 530,000 distinct CDR3 sequences, with 15% as singletons. In the case of this clonotype: Antigen unknown.

The V gene lost 5 bases and the J gene lost 8 bases, with 16 bases spanning the gap. The CDR3 length is 14 residues. These data also formed part of another study, on yellow fever vaccine responses in identical twins.

The receptor comes from a woman aged 18-29 years in good health. The sequenced material came from CD4+ T cells sorted from blood. The V call is TRBV12-3 or TRBV12-4, the J call TRBJ2-1; the D gene is possibly TRBD1 (6 bases). The CDR3, as DNA: TGTGCCAGCAGTCTCAACAGGGAAATCGATGAGCAGTTCTTC. Encoded protein: CASSLNREIDEQFF.